Below are 5 T cell receptor beta chains sequenced from a single sample in a study of cytomegalovirus exposure and HLA in healthy donors. Amplification used 60 Vbeta primers and 13 Jbeta primers. Here immunoSEQ multiplex PCR was the method, and the copy in TCRdb shows in-frame clones only, minus some. The top ten hold 1.4% of the sample, which has roughly 45,000 clones, roughly 80% seen once. Sequences were obtained from PBMCs. These receptors were taken from a man aged 25-40 years in good health and CMV-seronegative.

The rearrangement links TRBV15 to TRBJ2-2; 7 positions match TRBD2. J gave up 4 bases and V 1 base, and 18 bases lay outside the gene matches. This CDR3 has 20 residues. CDR1 is LNHNV, CDR2 YYDKDF, per germline (reference sequence). In DNA, the CDR3 is TGTGCCACCAGCAGAGCGAAAGGACCTGCGGCGGGAGTGCGCACCGGGGAGCTGTTTTTT. Protein product: CATSRAKGPAAGVRTGELFF.

CDR3 protein: CSAQGQGAWGYTF. CDR3 in DNA: TGCAGCGCACAGGGACAGGGGGCGTGGGGCTACACCTTC. The chain carries TRBV29-1 and TRBJ1-2; 12 bases match TRBD1. Germline values: CDR1 SQVTM, CDR2 ANQGSEA. V was pared by 7 bases and J by 8 bases, with 8 bases of the junction left unmatched. The CDR3 covers 13 residues.

The chain joins TRBV27 to TRBJ2-3; maybe TRBD1 (5 bases). This CDR3 has 15 amino acids. The V gene lost 0 bases and the J gene lost 0 bases, with 7 bases spanning the gap. Germline-derived CDR1 and CDR2 are MNHEY and SMNVEV (reference sequence). The DNA for the CDR3 is TGTGCCAGCAGTTTATCCAGGGCAAGCACAGATACGCAGTATTTT. Translating gives CASSLSRASTDTQYF.

This rearrangement joins TRBV7-2 to TRBJ2-4; D may be TRBD1 (5 bases). The V and J ends lost 3 bases and 4 bases respectively, with 13 bases between them. Germline assignment: CDR1 SGHTA and CDR2 FQGNSA. The CDR3 runs 15 residues. CDR3: CASSLNRIQKNIQYF. The CDR3 DNA follows: TGTGCCAGCAGCTTGAACAGGATCCAGAAAAACATTCAGTACTTC.

This clone was counted only a few times. This chain connects TRBV18 to TRBJ1-2; possible D gene TRBD1, 5 bases. Per the germline V gene, CDR1 is KGHSH and CDR2 is LQKENI. The CDR3 sequence is 12 residues long. Trimming removed 1 base from V and 6 bases from J, with 6 bases in between. DNA of the CDR3: TGTGCCAGCTCACCACAGGGGAATGGCTACACCTTC. Amino acids: CASSPQGNGYTF. Variable domain in full (rest from reference TRBV18 and TRBJ1-2): NAGVMQNPRHLVRRRGQEARLRCSPMKGHSHVYWYRQLPEEGLKFMVYLQKENIIDESGMPKERFSAEFPKEGPSILRIQQVVRGDSAAYFCASSPQGNGYTFGSGTRLTVV.